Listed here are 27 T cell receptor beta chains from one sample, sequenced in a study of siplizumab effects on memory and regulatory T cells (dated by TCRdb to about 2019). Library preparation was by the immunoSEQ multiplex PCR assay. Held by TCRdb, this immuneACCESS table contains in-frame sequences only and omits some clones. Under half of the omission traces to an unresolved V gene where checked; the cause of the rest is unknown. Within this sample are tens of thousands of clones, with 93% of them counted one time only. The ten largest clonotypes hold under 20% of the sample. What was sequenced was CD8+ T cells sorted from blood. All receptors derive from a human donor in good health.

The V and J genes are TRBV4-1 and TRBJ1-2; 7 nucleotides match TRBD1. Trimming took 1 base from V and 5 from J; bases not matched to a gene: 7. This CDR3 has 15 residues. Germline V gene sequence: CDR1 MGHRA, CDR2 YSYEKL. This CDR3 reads CASSQVAQGTYGYTF. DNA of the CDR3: TGCGCCAGCAGCCAAGTCGCACAGGGGACTTATGGCTACACCTTC.

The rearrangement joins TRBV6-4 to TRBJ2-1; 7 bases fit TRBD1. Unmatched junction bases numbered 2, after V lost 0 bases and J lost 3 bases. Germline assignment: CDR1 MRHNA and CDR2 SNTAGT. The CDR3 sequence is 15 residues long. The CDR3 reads CASSDSGGDYNEQFF. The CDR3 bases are TGTGCCAGCAGTGACTCAGGGGGCGACTACAATGAGCAGTTCTTC.

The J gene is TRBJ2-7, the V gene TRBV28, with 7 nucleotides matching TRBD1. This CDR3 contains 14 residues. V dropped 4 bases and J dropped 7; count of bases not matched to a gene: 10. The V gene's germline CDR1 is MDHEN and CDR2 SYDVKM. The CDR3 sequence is CASSWWTGQAEQYF. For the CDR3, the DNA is TGTGCCAGCAGTTGGTGGACAGGACAGGCGGAGCAGTACTTC.

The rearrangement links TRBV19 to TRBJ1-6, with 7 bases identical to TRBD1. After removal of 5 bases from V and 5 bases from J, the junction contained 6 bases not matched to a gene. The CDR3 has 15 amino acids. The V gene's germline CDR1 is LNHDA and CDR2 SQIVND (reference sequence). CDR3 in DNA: TGTGCCAGTAGTCTTCCGACAGGGAATAATTCACCCCTCCACTTT. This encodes CASSLPTGNNSPLHF.

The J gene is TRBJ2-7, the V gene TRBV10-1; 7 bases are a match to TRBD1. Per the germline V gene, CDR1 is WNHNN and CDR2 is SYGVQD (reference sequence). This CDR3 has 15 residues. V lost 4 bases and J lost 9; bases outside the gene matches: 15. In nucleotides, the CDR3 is TGCGCCAGCAGTGTGGGAAGGACAGGAGGAGGCGTGCAGTACTTC. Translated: CASSVGRTGGGVQYF.

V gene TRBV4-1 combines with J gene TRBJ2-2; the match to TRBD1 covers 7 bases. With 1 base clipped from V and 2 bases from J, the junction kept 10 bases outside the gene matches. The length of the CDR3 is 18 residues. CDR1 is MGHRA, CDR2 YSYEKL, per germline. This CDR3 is CASSQVVGGQINTGELFF. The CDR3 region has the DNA TGCGCCAGCAGCCAAGTGGTAGGGGGACAGATAAACACCGGGGAGCTGTTTTTT.

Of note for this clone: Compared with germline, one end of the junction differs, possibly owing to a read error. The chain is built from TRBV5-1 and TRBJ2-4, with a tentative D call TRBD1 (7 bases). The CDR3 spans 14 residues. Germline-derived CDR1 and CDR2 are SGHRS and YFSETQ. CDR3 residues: CASSPETGRNIQYF. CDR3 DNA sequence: TGTGCCAGCAGCCCGGAGACAGGGAGGAACATTCAGTACTTC.

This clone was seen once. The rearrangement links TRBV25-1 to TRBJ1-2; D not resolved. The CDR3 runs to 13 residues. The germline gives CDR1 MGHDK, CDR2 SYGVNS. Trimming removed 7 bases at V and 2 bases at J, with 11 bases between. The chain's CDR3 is CASMSGANYGYTF. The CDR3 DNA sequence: TGTGCCAGCATGTCGGGCGCCAACTATGGCTACACCTTC.

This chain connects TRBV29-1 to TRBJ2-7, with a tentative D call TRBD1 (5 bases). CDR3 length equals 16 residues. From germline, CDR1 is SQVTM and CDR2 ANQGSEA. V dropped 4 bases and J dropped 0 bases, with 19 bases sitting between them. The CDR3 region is CSVAGPEFGPSYEQYF. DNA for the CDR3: TGCAGCGTTGCAGGGCCGGAATTCGGCCCCTCCTACGAGCAGTACTTC.

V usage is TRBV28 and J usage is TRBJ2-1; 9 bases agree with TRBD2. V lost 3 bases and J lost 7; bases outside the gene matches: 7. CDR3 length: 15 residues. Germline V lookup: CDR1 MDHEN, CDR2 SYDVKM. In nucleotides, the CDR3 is TGTGCCAGCAGTTTCGGACTAGCGCAAGATAATGAGCAGTTCTTC. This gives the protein CASSFGLAQDNEQFF.

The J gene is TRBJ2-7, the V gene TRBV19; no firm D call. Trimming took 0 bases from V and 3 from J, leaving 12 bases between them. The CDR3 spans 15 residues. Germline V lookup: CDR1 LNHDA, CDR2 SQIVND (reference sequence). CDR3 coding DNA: TGTGCCAGTAGTATAGATGGGAACAGCTTCTACGAGCAGTACTTC. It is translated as CASSIDGNSFYEQYF.

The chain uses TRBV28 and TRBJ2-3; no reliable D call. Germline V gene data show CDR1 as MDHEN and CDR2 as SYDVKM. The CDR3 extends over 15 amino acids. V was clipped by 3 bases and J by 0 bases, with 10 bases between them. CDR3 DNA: TGTGCCAGCAGTTTGGTCAGAACTAGCACAGATACGCAGTATTTT. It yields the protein CASSLVRTSTDTQYF.

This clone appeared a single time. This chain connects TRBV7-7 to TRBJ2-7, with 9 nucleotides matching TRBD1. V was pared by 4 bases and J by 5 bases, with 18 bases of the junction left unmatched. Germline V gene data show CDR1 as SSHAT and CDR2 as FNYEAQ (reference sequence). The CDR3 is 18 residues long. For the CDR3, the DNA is TGTGCCAGCAGCTCCCACCCCTTCTCGGGACAGGGAGGCGACGAGCAGTACTTC. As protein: CASSSHPFSGQGGDEQYF.

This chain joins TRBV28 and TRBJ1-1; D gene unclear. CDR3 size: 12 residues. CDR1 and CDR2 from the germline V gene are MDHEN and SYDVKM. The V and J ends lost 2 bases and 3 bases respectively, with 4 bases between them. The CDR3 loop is CASSLSDTEAFF. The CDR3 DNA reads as TGTGCCAGCAGTTTAAGCGACACTGAAGCTTTCTTT.

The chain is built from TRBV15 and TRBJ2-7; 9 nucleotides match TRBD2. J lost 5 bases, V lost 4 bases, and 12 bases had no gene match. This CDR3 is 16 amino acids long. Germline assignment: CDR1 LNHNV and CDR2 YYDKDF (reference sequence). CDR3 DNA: TGTGCCACCAGCAAGGGGCGAGCGGGAGGTGTTAACGAGCAGTACTTC. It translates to CATSKGRAGGVNEQYF. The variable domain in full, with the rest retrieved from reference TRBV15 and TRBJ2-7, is DAMVIQNPRYQVTQFGKPVTLSCSQTLNHNVMYWYQQKSSQAPKLLFHYYDKDFNNEADTPDNFQSRRPNTSFCFLDIRSPGLGDTAMYLCATSKGRAGGVNEQYFGPGTRLTVT.

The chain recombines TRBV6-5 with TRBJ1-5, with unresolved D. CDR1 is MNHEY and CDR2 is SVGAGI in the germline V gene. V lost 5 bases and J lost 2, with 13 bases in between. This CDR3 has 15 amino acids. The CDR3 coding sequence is TGTGCCAGCAGTGTGGATTCCCGTCGCAATCAGCCCCAGCATTTT. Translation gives CASSVDSRRNQPQHF.

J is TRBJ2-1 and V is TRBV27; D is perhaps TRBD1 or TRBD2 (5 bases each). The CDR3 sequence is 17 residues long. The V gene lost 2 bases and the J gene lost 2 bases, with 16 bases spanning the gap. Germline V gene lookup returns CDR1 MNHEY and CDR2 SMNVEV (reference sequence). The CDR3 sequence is CASSLTPRGGPYNEQFF. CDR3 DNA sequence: TGTGCCAGCAGTTTAACTCCTAGGGGCGGGCCCTACAATGAGCAGTTCTTC.

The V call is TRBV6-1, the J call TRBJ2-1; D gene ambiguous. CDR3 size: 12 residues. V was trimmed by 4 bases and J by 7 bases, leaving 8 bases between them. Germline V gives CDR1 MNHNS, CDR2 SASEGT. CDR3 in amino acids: CASSGLGNEQFF. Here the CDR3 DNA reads TGTGCCAGCAGTGGGCTGGGGAATGAGCAGTTCTTC.

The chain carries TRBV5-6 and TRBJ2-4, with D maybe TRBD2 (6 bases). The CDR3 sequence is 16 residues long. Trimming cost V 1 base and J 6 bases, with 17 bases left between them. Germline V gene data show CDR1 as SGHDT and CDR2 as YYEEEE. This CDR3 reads CASSLKSGGRINIQYF. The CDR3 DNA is TGTGCCAGCAGCTTGAAGTCAGGAGGGAGAATAAACATTCAGTACTTC.

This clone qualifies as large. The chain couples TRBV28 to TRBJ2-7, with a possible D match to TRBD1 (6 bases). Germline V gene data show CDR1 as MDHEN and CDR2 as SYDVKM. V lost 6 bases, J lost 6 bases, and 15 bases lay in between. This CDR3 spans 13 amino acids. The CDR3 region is CASRYQGLGEQYF. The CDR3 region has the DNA TGTGCCAGCAGATACCAGGGGCTGGGCGAGCAGTACTTC.

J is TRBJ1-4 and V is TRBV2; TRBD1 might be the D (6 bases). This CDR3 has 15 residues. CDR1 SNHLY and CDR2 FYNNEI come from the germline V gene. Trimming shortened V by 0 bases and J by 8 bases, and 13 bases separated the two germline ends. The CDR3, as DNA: TGTGCCAGCAGTGAAGCCTCCGGGACAAGGGAAAAACTGTTTTTT. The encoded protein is CASSEASGTREKLFF.

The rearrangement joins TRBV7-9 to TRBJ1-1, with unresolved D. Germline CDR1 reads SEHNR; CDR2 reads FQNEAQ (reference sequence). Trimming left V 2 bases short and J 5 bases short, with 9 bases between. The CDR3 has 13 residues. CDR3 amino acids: CASSLPLVTEAFF. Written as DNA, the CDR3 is TGTGCCAGCAGCTTACCCCTGGTGACTGAAGCTTTCTTT.

Here the CDR3 DNA reads TGTGCCAGCAGCGTATTGGGAAACCAAGAGACCCAGTACTTC. Amino acid sequence: CASSVLGNQETQYF. The chain joins TRBV9 to TRBJ2-5, with D uncertain. This CDR3 comprises 14 residues. The ends were cut back, 1 base at V and 0 bases at J, with 7 bases in the middle. CDR1 is SGDLS and CDR2 is YYNGEE in the germline V gene.

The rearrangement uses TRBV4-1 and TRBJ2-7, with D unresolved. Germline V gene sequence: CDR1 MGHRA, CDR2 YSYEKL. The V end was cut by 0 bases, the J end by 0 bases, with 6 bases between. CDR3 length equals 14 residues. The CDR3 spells CASSQEGRSYEQYF. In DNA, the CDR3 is TGCGCCAGCAGCCAAGAAGGGCGCTCCTACGAGCAGTACTTC.

The CDR3 coding sequence is TGTGCCAGCAGTCCGGGAGGGTCCTACAATGAGCAGTTCTTC. Its protein is CASSPGGSYNEQFF. The gene calls are TRBV27 and TRBJ2-1; 8 positions match TRBD2. There are 14 residues in the CDR3. After removal of 5 bases from V and 1 base from J, the junction contained 1 base not matched to a gene. Germline V gene sequence: CDR1 MNHEY, CDR2 SMNVEV (reference sequence).

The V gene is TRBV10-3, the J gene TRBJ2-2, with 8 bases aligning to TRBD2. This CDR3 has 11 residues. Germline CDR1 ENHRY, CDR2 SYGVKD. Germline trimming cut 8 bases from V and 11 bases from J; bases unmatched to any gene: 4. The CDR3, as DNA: TGTGCCATCTCGGGAGGGCCCGAGCTGTTTTTT. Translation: CAISGGPELFF.

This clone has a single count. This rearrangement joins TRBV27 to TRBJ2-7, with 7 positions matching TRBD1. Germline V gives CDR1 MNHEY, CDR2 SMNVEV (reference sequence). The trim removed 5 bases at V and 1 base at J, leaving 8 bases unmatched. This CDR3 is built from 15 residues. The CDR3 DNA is TGTGCCAGCAGTGGAATCGGGACAGCGTCCTACGAGCAGTACTTC. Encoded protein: CASSGIGTASYEQYF.